This T cell receptor beta chain was observed in a study of T cell responses to AZD1222 COVID-19 vaccine. Some clones are missing from TCRdb's copy, which holds only in-frame ones; the method was immunoSEQ multiplex PCR. This sample has 140,000 or so clones, with about 90% found just once. Trimming pared 6 bases from V and 7 bases from J, leaving 10 bases between. Looked up from germline, CDR1 is MNHEY and CDR2 is SVGAGI. The CDR3 contains 12 residues. Notes on this clone: Its antigen remains unknown.

General observations from the study: Variant regions that are unmutated are reportedly the target of nearly half of spike-specific TCRs.

Sequences were derived from peripheral blood, sampled on day 0 of AZD1222 vaccination. The source is an adult in good health. The rearrangement joins TRBV6-5 to TRBJ2-4; D is ambiguous. DNA of the CDR3: TGTGCCAGCAGCCAACCTGGGAACATTCAGTACTTC. This codes for CASSQPGNIQYF.